What follows describes a single TCR beta chain. The antigen is unknown. One entry per CDR3 protein, called by TCRdb with MiXCR from the RT-PCR reads. The profile shows 500,000 or so distinct CDR3 sequences, 15% to 20% of them singletons. Per germline, CDR1 MDHEN and CDR2 SYDVKM. The CDR3 runs to 13 residues. V was pared by 1 base and J by 10 bases, with 14 bases between. These data are taken from a study of response to subunit inactivated influenza vaccine. General study findings and limits: Each seasonal flu vaccination may recruit only limited new T cells, authors suggested.

The chain couples TRBV28 to TRBJ2-7; a weak D match, TRBD1 (5 bases). The TCR comes from a man aged 50-75 years who received an inactivated influenza vaccine. The sequenced sample was CD4+ T cells sorted from PBMCs, obtained less than 25 months after vaccination. The CDR3 coding sequence is TGTGCCAGCAGTTTATCTTTTTTGGACACTCAGTACTTC. The encoded protein is CASSLSFLDTQYF.